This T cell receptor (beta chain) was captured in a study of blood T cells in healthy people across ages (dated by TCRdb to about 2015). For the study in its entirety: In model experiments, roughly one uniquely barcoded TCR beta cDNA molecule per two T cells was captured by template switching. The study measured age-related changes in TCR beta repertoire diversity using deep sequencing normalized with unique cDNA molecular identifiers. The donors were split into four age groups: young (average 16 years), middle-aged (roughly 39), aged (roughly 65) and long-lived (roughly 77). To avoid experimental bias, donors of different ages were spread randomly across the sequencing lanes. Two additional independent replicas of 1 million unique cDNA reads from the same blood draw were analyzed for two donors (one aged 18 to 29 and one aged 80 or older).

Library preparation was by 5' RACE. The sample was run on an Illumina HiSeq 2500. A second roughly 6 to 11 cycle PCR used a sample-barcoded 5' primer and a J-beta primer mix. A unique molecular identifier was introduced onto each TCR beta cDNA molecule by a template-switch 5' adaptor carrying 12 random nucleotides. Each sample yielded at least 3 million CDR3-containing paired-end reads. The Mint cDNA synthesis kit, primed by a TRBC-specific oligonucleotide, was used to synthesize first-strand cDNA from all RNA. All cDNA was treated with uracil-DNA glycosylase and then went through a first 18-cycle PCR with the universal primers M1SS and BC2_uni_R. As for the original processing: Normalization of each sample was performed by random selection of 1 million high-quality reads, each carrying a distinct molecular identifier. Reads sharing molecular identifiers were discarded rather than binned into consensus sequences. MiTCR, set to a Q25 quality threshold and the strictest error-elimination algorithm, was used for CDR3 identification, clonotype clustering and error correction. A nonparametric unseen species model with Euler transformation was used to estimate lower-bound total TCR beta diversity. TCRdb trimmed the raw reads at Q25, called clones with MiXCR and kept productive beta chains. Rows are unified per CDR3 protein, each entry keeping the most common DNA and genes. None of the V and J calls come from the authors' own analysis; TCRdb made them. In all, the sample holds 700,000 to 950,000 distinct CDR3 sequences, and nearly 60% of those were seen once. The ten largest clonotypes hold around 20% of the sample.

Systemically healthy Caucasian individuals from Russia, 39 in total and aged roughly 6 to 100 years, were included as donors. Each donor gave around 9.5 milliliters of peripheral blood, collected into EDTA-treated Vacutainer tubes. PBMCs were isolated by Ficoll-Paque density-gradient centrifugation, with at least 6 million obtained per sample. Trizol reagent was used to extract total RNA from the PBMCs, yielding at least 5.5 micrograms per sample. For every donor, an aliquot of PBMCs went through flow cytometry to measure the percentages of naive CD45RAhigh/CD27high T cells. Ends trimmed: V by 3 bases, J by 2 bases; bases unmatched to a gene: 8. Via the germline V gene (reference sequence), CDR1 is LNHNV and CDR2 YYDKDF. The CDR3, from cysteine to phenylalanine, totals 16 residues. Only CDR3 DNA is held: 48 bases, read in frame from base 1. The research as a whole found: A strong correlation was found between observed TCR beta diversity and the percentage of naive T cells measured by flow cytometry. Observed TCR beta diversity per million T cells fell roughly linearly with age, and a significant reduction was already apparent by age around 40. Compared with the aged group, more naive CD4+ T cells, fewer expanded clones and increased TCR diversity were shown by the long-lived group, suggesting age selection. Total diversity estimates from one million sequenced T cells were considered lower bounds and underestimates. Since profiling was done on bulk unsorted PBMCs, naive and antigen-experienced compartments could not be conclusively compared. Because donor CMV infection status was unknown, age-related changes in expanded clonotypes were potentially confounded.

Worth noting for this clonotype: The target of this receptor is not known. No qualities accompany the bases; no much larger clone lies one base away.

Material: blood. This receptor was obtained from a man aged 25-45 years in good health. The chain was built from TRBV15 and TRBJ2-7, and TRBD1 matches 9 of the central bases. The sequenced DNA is TGTGCCACCAGCAGCCCAAGGACAGGGGCACCCTACGAGCAGTACTTC. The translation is CATSSPRTGAPYEQYF.